The source of this T cell receptor (beta chain) is a study of blood T cell repertoires in COVID-19. Turning to the study itself: From the United States, Italy and Spain came samples of acute and convalescent COVID-19. The analysed material was cDNA or gDNA that came from T cells, B-cell-depleted T cells, or PBMCs.

Per the study methods: Estimated nucleated cell counts came from reference gene primer amplification. Data came from immunoSEQ multiplex PCR; TCRdb stores just in-frame clones and leaves some out. From that table come the V and J calls and clone size; the DNA was used to work out D and trimming. The repertoire consists of about 100,000 clones, with approximately 81% occurring once and the leading ten covering about 13%. The V gene's germline CDR1 is MNHEY and CDR2 SVGAGI. The CDR3 is made up of 15 amino acids. Trimming cost V 1 base and J 4 bases; bases outside gene matches: 3. What was sequenced was peripheral blood. The rearrangement joins TRBV6-5 to TRBJ2-7, with 11 nucleotides matching TRBD2. This clonotype originated in a human donor in a cohort sampled during active COVID-19. The CDR3 here is CASSYLAGGRYEQYF. As DNA, the CDR3 is TGTGCCAGCAGTTACTTAGCGGGGGGGCGGTACGAGCAGTACTTC.